The 20 T cell receptor beta chains below were found in one sample sequenced in a study of blood T cell dynamics during melanoma immunotherapy. Indicated time point: pre-treatment baseline. Method: immunoSEQ multiplex PCR; TCRdb's copy keeps in-frame clones and lacks some. The sample carries some 13,000 clones, approximately 90% recorded once. Material: effector memory CD8+ T cells from blood, obtained from a patient treated with checkpoint blockade. These receptors were taken from a human donor with melanoma.

This clone was detected once. The V call is TRBV28, the J call TRBJ1-1; 9 bases align to TRBD1. This CDR3 comprises 13 residues. Per the germline V gene, CDR1 is MDHEN and CDR2 is SYDVKM. J gave up 6 bases and V 7 bases, and 6 bases lay outside the gene matches. The CDR3 DNA reads as TGTGCCAGCACTCCTACAGGGGGCCCTGAAGCTTTCTTT. It specifies CASTPTGGPEAFF.

The V call is TRBV7-9, the J call TRBJ2-5; 8 positions agree with TRBD1. There are 16 residues in the CDR3. Germline lookup yields CDR1 SEHNR and CDR2 FQNEAQ (reference sequence). V lost 1 base, J lost 6 bases, and 10 bases stayed unmatched. This CDR3 is CASSLEAGGVLKTQYF. CDR3 in DNA: TGTGCCAGCAGCTTAGAGGCAGGGGGCGTCTTGAAGACCCAGTACTTC.

This chain joins TRBV7-6 and TRBJ2-7; no clear D gene. This CDR3 has 15 amino acids. Per germline, CDR1 SGHVS and CDR2 FNYEAQ. V lost 2 bases to trimming and J lost 2 bases, with 13 bases between them. The CDR3 sequence is CASSLIGQNPYEQYF. The CDR3 DNA reads TGTGCCAGCAGCTTAATCGGGCAGAACCCCTACGAGCAGTACTTC. Full variable domain (outside the CDR3, taken from reference TRBV7-6 and TRBJ2-7): GAGVSQSPRYKVTKRGQDVALRCDPISGHVSLYWYRQALGQGPEFLTYFNYEAQQDKSGLPNDRFSAERPEGSISTLTIQRTEQRDSAMYRCASSLIGQNPYEQYFGPGTRLTVT.

V is TRBV15 and J is TRBJ2-5, with 7 bases fitting TRBD1. The CDR3 has 15 amino acids. Unmatched junction bases numbered 7, after V lost 5 bases and J lost 1 base. The V gene's germline CDR1 is LNHNV and CDR2 YYDKDF (reference sequence). The CDR3 sequence is CATSVGDSIQETQYF. DNA for the CDR3: TGTGCCACCAGCGTGGGGGACAGCATCCAAGAGACCCAGTACTTC.

The chain has TRBV27 and TRBJ2-3; 10 bases agree with TRBD1. The CDR3 covers 15 residues. V lost 3 bases and J lost 6; bases outside the gene matches: 6. Germline CDR1 and CDR2: MNHEY and SMNVEV (reference sequence). In nucleotides, the CDR3 is TGTGCCAGCAGTTTCCCCGGGACAGGGGAGGATACGCAGTATTTT. This codes for CASSFPGTGEDTQYF.

This clone was counted a single time. The V call is TRBV4-3, the J call TRBJ1-4, with a possible D match to TRBD1 (6 bases). Germline V CDR1 and CDR2: LGHNA, YSLEER. V lost 0 bases to trimming and J lost 7 bases, with 18 bases between them. CDR3 length: 17 amino acids. CDR3 nucleotide sequence: TGCGCCAGCAGCCAAGATCAGGTCGGCAGGGGTAGTGAAAAACTGTTTTTT. Its translation: CASSQDQVGRGSEKLFF.

CDR3 residues: CASSPANRGLEQYF. The DNA of the CDR3 is TGTGCCAGCAGCCCTGCCAACAGGGGGCTCGAGCAGTACTTC. The gene calls are TRBV7-9 and TRBJ2-7; 9 nucleotides align to TRBD1. The CDR3 sequence is 14 residues long. CDR1 is SEHNR, CDR2 FQNEAQ, per germline (reference sequence). J was trimmed by 6 bases and V by 5 bases; bases with no gene match: 8.

This chain links TRBV19 with TRBJ2-7; TRBD1 matches at 7 bases. V lost 6 bases, J lost 5 bases, and 10 bases stayed unmatched. Germline CDR1 LNHDA, CDR2 SQIVND (reference sequence). The CDR3 has 14 residues. The CDR3, as DNA: TGTGCCAGTAGGGAAGCCGGGACAGCAAACGAGCAGTACTTC. Protein product: CASREAGTANEQYF.

The chain is built from TRBV7-8 and TRBJ1-5, with 8 bases that match TRBD1. With 5 bases clipped from V and 4 bases from J, the junction kept 7 bases outside the gene matches. The CDR3 is 15 residues long. CDR1 is SGHVS, CDR2 FQNEAQ, per germline. CDR3 sequence (DNA): TGTGCCAGCAGCAACGGACAGGGCCCTAATCAGCCCCAGCATTTT. Translated: CASSNGQGPNQPQHF. The variable domain in full, completed from reference TRBV7-8 and TRBJ1-5, reads GAGVSQSPRYKVAKRGQDVALRCDPISGHVSLFWYQQALGQGPEFLTYFQNEAQLDKSGLPSDRFFAERPEGSVSTLKIQRTQQEDSAVYLCASSNGQGPNQPQHFGDGTRLSIL.

The CDR3 loop is CASSQEGSGANVLTF. The CDR3 region has the DNA TGCGCCAGCAGCCAAGAAGGCTCTGGGGCCAACGTCCTGACTTTC. The rearrangement links TRBV4-1 to TRBJ2-6; D gene unclear. V was cut by 0 bases and J by 0 bases, with 3 bases left in between. Germline V gene lookup returns CDR1 MGHRA and CDR2 YSYEKL. The length of the CDR3 is 15 residues.

The V and J genes are TRBV18 and TRBJ2-5; D is unresolved. V shed 2 bases and J shed 5 bases, with 15 bases lying between them. Germline V gene lookup returns CDR1 KGHSH and CDR2 LQKENI. There are 15 residues in the CDR3. The CDR3 DNA reads TGTGCCAGCTCACCAGGGGATTACTTTACGGAGACCCAGTACTTC. Translating it yields CASSPGDYFTETQYF.

The V gene is TRBV5-1, the J gene TRBJ2-7; 7 bases fit TRBD2. Looked up from germline, CDR1 is SGHRS and CDR2 is YFSETQ. CDR3 size: 13 residues. Trimming took 4 bases from V and 3 from J; bases not matched to a gene: 4. Here the CDR3 DNA reads TGCGCCAGCAGCCCCGGGACTAACTACGAGCAGTACTTC. Protein: CASSPGTNYEQYF.

DNA of the CDR3: TGTGCCAGCAGTCCAGCCCCACGGGAGGGTTACAATGAGCAGTTCTTC. Translated: CASSPAPREGYNEQFF. The chain employs TRBV27 and TRBJ2-1; TRBD2 matches at 8 bases. V lost 5 bases to trimming and J lost 4 bases; unmatched junction nucleotides: 10. The CDR3 has 16 amino acids. The germline V gene has CDR1 MNHEY and CDR2 SMNVEV (reference sequence).

The chain recombines TRBV5-1 with TRBJ2-3, with 7 bases aligning to TRBD2. The CDR3 length is 16 residues. V was pared by 0 bases and J by 2 bases, with 6 bases of the junction left unmatched. CDR1 is SGHRS, CDR2 YFSETQ, per germline. The CDR3 is CASSLAASGDTDTQYF. For the CDR3, the DNA is TGCGCCAGCAGCTTGGCCGCTAGCGGCGACACAGATACGCAGTATTTT. The variable domain in full, with the rest retrieved from reference TRBV5-1 and TRBJ2-3, is KAGVTQTPRYLIKTRGQQVTLSCSPISGHRSVSWYQQTPGQGLQFLFEYFSETQRNKGNFPGRFSGRQFSNSRSEMNVSTLELGDSALYLCASSLAASGDTDTQYFGPGTRLTVL.

V gene TRBV9 combines with J gene TRBJ2-1, with 9 bases matching TRBD1. Trimming cost V 3 bases and J 4 bases; bases outside gene matches: 8. The CDR3 sequence is 16 residues long. Germline loops: CDR1 SGDLS, CDR2 YYNGEE. CDR3 loop: CASSAEQGAGYNEQFF. For the CDR3, the DNA is TGTGCCAGCAGCGCTGAACAGGGGGCGGGGTACAATGAGCAGTTCTTC.

In this sample, this clone turned up once. The chain uses TRBV28 and TRBJ2-1; tentatively, D is TRBD1 or TRBD2 (5 bases each). Germline V gene lookup returns CDR1 MDHEN and CDR2 SYDVKM. The length of the CDR3 is 17 residues. V lost 6 bases to trimming and J lost 0 bases, with 18 bases between them. Written as DNA, the CDR3 is TGTGCCAGCAGCACAGTAGTACGGGGCGCCTCCTACAATGAGCAGTTCTTC. Protein: CASSTVVRGASYNEQFF.

This clone was detected only once. V usage is TRBV7-6 and J usage is TRBJ1-1; 7 bases map to TRBD1. This CDR3 comprises 14 residues. Germline V gene lookup returns CDR1 SGHVS and CDR2 FNYEAQ. The V and J ends lost 4 bases and 4 bases, in that order; junction bases with no gene match: 6. The CDR3 reads CASSSLAGGTEAFF. The CDR3 region has the DNA TGTGCCAGCAGCTCCTTAGCAGGGGGCACTGAAGCTTTCTTT.

The chain joins TRBV27 to TRBJ2-7; 9 bases match TRBD1. The trim removed 0 bases at V and 0 bases at J, leaving 6 bases unmatched. CDR3 size: 17 residues. Germline V lookup: CDR1 MNHEY, CDR2 SMNVEV (reference sequence). Here the CDR3 DNA reads TGTGCCAGCAGTTTATCGTTCGGGACAGGGAGCTCCTACGAGCAGTACTTC. Amino acid sequence: CASSLSFGTGSSYEQYF.

This clone has a single count. The chain joins TRBV28 to TRBJ2-1; 8 bases match TRBD2. After removal of 2 bases from V and 5 bases from J, the junction contained 5 bases not matched to a gene. CDR3 length: 15 residues. Germline assignment: CDR1 MDHEN and CDR2 SYDVKM. Here the CDR3 reads CASSLVARGDNEQFF. In DNA, the CDR3 is TGTGCCAGCAGTTTAGTCGCGCGGGGGGACAATGAGCAGTTCTTC.

In nucleotides, the CDR3 is TGTGCCAGCAGTGATCCCGAGTTACAGGGGATCGTCTACGAGCAGTACTTC. It codes for CASSDPELQGIVYEQYF. The J gene is TRBJ2-7, the V gene TRBV6-1; 7 bases agree with TRBD1. Germline values: CDR1 MNHNS, CDR2 SASEGT. V shed 3 bases and J 3 bases; nucleotides not matched to a gene: 14. The CDR3 is made up of 17 amino acids.